What follows are 18 T cell receptor beta chains derived from one specimen sequenced in a study of shared clonotypes between healthy human individuals. Sequencing was performed with immunoSEQ multiplex PCR; in TCRdb, only in-frame clones are kept and a portion is missing. The sample lists 950,000 to 1,300,000 clones; approximately 72% were seen once. What was sequenced was memory CD4+ T cells sorted from blood. Subset of the sample: CD45RA-negative fraction. The source is a man between 18 and 35 years old in good health.

V gene TRBV27 combines with J gene TRBJ1-4; maybe TRBD1 (6 bases). The CDR3 loop spans 14 amino acids. V was clipped by 6 bases and J by 8 bases, with 16 bases between them. CDR1 is MNHEY and CDR2 is SMNVEV in the germline V gene (reference sequence). CDR3 loop: CASSPRTVGEKLFF. The CDR3 DNA is TGTGCCAGCAGCCCTCGGACAGTGGGCGAAAAACTGTTTTTT. The full variable domain, with the rest looked up from reference TRBV27 and TRBJ1-4, is EAQVTQNPRYLITVTGKKLTVTCSQNMNHEYMSWYRQDPGLGLRQIYYSMNVEVTDKGDVPEGYKVSRKEKRNFPLILESPSPNQTSLYFCASSPRTVGEKLFFGSGTQLSVL.

The chain combines TRBV5-6 with TRBJ1-2, with D uncertain. V lost 4 bases, J lost 5 bases, and 15 bases lay in between. The CDR3 extends over 14 amino acids. Per germline, CDR1 SGHDT and CDR2 YYEEEE. CDR3 sequence reads: CASSPPDLEYGYTF. CDR3 in DNA: TGTGCCAGCAGCCCCCCGGACCTAGAATATGGCTACACCTTC.

Remarks on this clone: The sample contains more than one DNA sequence encoding this CDR3. CDR3 loop: CASSKHVYEQYF. The CDR3, as DNA: TGTGCCAGCAGTAAACACGTCTACGAGCAGTACTTC. The rearrangement joins TRBV5-6 to TRBJ2-7; D is unclear. The CDR3 totals 12 residues. Germline loops: CDR1 SGHDT, CDR2 YYEEEE. V was shortened by 5 bases and J by 3 bases, with 9 bases between the two germline ends.

The V gene is TRBV19, the J gene TRBJ1-3, with 8 bases matching TRBD1. The V gene end was trimmed by 6 bases and the J gene end by 2 bases; junction bases not matched to a gene: 0. The CDR3 consists of 13 residues. Germline CDR1 and CDR2: LNHDA and SQIVND (reference sequence). Written as DNA, the CDR3 is TGTGCCAGTAGACAGGGGGCTGGAAACACCATATATTTT. Protein product: CASRQGAGNTIYF. Using reference TRBV19 and TRBJ1-3 for the parts outside the CDR3, the full variable domain is DGGITQSPKYLFRKEGQNVTLSCEQNLNHDAMYWYRQDPGQGLRLIYYSQIVNDFQKGDIAEGYSVSREKKESFPLTVTSAQKNPTAFYLCASRQGAGNTIYFGEGSWLTVV.

CDR3 residues: CAWKSWGAPGNTIYF. CDR3 bases: TGTGCCTGGAAATCATGGGGGGCGCCAGGAAACACCATATATTTT. The rearrangement links TRBV30 to TRBJ1-3, with a tentative D call TRBD1 (6 bases). The CDR3 runs 15 residues. Trimming left V 4 bases short and J 4 bases short, with 17 bases between. Germline V lookup: CDR1 GTSNPN, CDR2 SVGIG (reference sequence). Full variable domain (remainder filled in from reference TRBV30 and TRBJ1-3): SQTIHQWPATLVQPVGSPLSLECTVEGTSNPNLYWYRQAAGRGLQLLFYSVGIGQISSEVPQNLSASRPQDRQFILSSKKLLLSDSGFYLCAWKSWGAPGNTIYFGEGSWLTVV.

The chain combines TRBV19 with TRBJ1-5, with TRBD1 matching 7 bases. CDR1 is LNHDA, CDR2 SQIVND, per germline (reference sequence). CDR3 length: 15 residues. Trimming removed 7 bases from V and 3 bases from J; junction bases left unmatched: 9. The CDR3 sequence: CASTGAGGINQPQHF. In DNA form, the CDR3 reads TGTGCCAGTACTGGGGCAGGGGGGATCAATCAGCCCCAGCATTTT.

The sample holds a few counts of this clone. This chain connects TRBV5-4 to TRBJ1-1; the match to TRBD1 covers 7 bases. Germline CDR1 and CDR2: SGHNT and YYREEE (reference sequence). The CDR3 has 13 amino acids. J was trimmed by 11 bases and V by 1 base; bases with no gene match: 8. CDR3 bases: TGTGCCAGCAGCTTGAGTCAGGGGGTGGAGGCTTTCTTT. It translates to CASSLSQGVEAFF.

This chain links TRBV5-1 with TRBJ1-5, with D uncertain. This CDR3 comprises 15 residues. Looked up from germline, CDR1 is SGHRS and CDR2 is YFSETQ. Trimming stripped 4 bases from V and 1 base from J, with 12 bases between. CDR3 in amino acids: CASSREGKSNQPQHF. As DNA, the CDR3 is TGCGCCAGCAGCCGGGAGGGTAAAAGCAATCAGCCCCAGCATTTT.

The chain has TRBV30 and TRBJ2-2, with unresolved D. CDR1 and CDR2 (germline): GTSNPN, SVGIG (reference sequence). The ends were cut back, 0 bases at V and 10 bases at J, with 12 bases in the middle. The CDR3 has 13 amino acids. The CDR3 coding sequence is TGTGCCTGGAGTGTACGTACAGCGCAGGAGCTGTTTTTT. Protein product: CAWSVRTAQELFF.

This clone was counted once. This likely traces to a read error, being one base from a far larger clone. The chain joins TRBV11-2 to TRBJ2-7, with TRBD1 matching 10 bases. The germline V gene has CDR1 SGHAT and CDR2 FQNNGV. The V segment lost 4 bases and the J segment 7 bases; nucleotides outside the gene matches: 10. The CDR3 runs 15 residues. The CDR3 is CASSSWGQGSGEQYF. Here the CDR3 DNA reads TGTGCCAGCAGCTCCTGGGGACAGGGGAGTGGGGAGCAGTACTTC.

The CDR3 protein is CASSLVWNYNEQFF. The CDR3 nucleotides read TGCGCCAGCAGCTTGGTGTGGAACTACAATGAGCAGTTCTTC. V is TRBV5-1 and J is TRBJ2-1; D call uncertain. The V gene lost 0 bases and the J gene lost 3 bases, with 7 bases spanning the gap. This CDR3 has 14 amino acids. Germline CDR1 reads SGHRS; CDR2 reads YFSETQ.

The chain uses TRBV5-3 and TRBJ1-2; D is unclear. TRBV5-3 is flagged as an ORF with uncertain function. The CDR3 covers 18 residues. The V end was cut by 4 bases, the J end by 7 bases, with 29 bases between. CDR3 region: CARSGSGYGLYRGRGYTF. Written as DNA, the CDR3 is TGTGCCAGAAGCGGATCGGGATACGGTCTTTATCGCGGTCGTGGCTACACCTTC.

This sequence joins TRBV6-5 and TRBJ1-3, with D unresolved. The ends were cut back, 8 bases at V and 2 bases at J, with 10 bases in the middle. The CDR3 runs to 13 residues. Germline V lookup: CDR1 MNHEY, CDR2 SVGAGI. The CDR3 spells CASRGMAGNTIYF. The CDR3 nucleotides read TGTGCCAGCCGAGGGATGGCTGGAAACACCATATATTTT.

The sample holds one count of this clone. This chain joins TRBV6-1 and TRBJ1-5; D not certain. The CDR3 has 17 amino acids. The V and J ends lost 3 bases and 0 bases respectively, with 15 bases between them. Germline V CDR1 and CDR2: MNHNS, SASEGT. The CDR3 DNA reads as TGTGCCAGCAGTGATAAAGGGAGTCAGCTTAGCAATCAGCCCCAGCATTTT. Translation: CASSDKGSQLSNQPQHF.

This clone was seen a handful of times. The V gene is TRBV11-3, the J gene TRBJ2-2; TRBD1 agrees at 7 bases. This CDR3 region has 16 residues. Germline loops: CDR1 SGHNT, CDR2 YENEEA. The junction had 8 bases not matched to a gene; V was cut back by 4 bases and J by 3 bases. In DNA form, the CDR3 reads TGTGCCAGCAGCTATACCGGGACAGAAGACACCGGGGAGCTGTTTTTT. Translated: CASSYTGTEDTGELFF.

V and J are TRBV10-2 and TRBJ2-4; maybe TRBD2 (6 bases). The germline CDR1 and CDR2 sequences are WSHSY and SAAADI. V lost 3 bases to trimming and J lost 0 bases, with 18 bases between them. This CDR3 has 18 residues. CDR3 loop: CASSDQRARALAKNIQYF. CDR3 coding DNA: TGCGCCAGCAGTGACCAGCGGGCCAGGGCTCTAGCCAAAAACATTCAGTACTTC.

This clone was seen only once. The rearrangement joins TRBV19 to TRBJ1-5, with a tentative D call TRBD1 (5 bases). Looked up from germline, CDR1 is LNHDA and CDR2 is SQIVND (reference sequence). The V end was cut by 10 bases, the J end by 5 bases, with 15 bases between. The CDR3 has 13 residues. The CDR3 nucleotides read TGTGCCACCGCGCAGGGAATCGATCAGCCCCAGCATTTT. Protein product: CATAQGIDQPQHF.

As concerns this clone: Different DNA sequences within this sample yield the same CDR3. V is TRBV9 and J is TRBJ2-1; D unresolved. V lost 0 bases, J lost 8 bases, and 9 bases lay in between. Germline values: CDR1 SGDLS, CDR2 YYNGEE. The CDR3 has 13 amino acids. This chain's CDR3 is CASSVGPGDEQFF. CDR3 in DNA: TGTGCCAGCAGCGTAGGTCCCGGCGATGAGCAGTTCTTC.